Below are 24 T cell receptor beta chains sequenced from a single sample in a study of cytomegalovirus exposure and HLA in healthy donors. Researchers ran the PCR with 60 Vbeta and 13 Jbeta primers. The repertoire was sequenced with immunoSEQ multiplex PCR; TCRdb's copy has only in-frame clones and lacks some. The sample has 100,000 to 150,000 clones, about 73% seen once. The sequenced sample was PBMCs. These TCRs come from a middle-aged woman in good health and CMV-seronegative.

The chain carries TRBV12-5 and TRBJ2-5; 10 positions agree with TRBD2. After removal of 0 bases from V and 4 bases from J, the junction contained 5 bases not matched to a gene. Germline V gene data show CDR1 as LGHNT and CDR2 as FRNRAP. CDR3 length: 16 residues. The DNA of the CDR3 is TGTGCTAGTGGTTTGGTAGGAGCGGGGGGGGTAGAGACCCAGTACTTC. Translated: CASGLVGAGGVETQYF.

In its sample, this clone was seen a few times. V usage is TRBV10-3 and J usage is TRBJ1-1; TRBD1 is a possible D gene (5 bases). The CDR3 runs 14 residues. Germline V lookup: CDR1 ENHRY, CDR2 SYGVKD. Trimming pared 7 bases from V and 3 bases from J, leaving 15 bases between. The CDR3 loop is CAITPDNRDTEAFF. The CDR3 nucleotides are TGTGCCATCACTCCGGACAATCGGGACACTGAAGCTTTCTTT.

The chain couples TRBV19 to TRBJ2-7; TRBD1 is a possible D gene (6 bases). Trimming cost V 5 bases and J 0 bases, with 11 bases left between them. Looked up from germline, CDR1 is LNHDA and CDR2 is SQIVND (reference sequence). The CDR3 extends over 14 amino acids. CDR3 sequence reads: CASSGGQASYEQYF. CDR3 bases: TGTGCCAGTAGTGGGGGCCAAGCCTCCTACGAGCAGTACTTC.

The gene calls are TRBV7-9 and TRBJ1-5; 10 bases agree with TRBD1. The CDR3 is 16 residues long. V was clipped by 5 bases and J by 0 bases; unmatched bases: 4. CDR1 and CDR2 (germline): SEHNR, FQNEAQ (reference sequence). The CDR3 sequence: CASSTGQGDSNQPQHF. CDR3 nucleotides: TGTGCCAGCAGCACCGGACAGGGGGATAGCAATCAGCCCCAGCATTTT. Supplemented by reference TRBV7-9 and TRBJ1-5, the full variable domain reads DTGVSQNPRHKITKRGQNVTFRCDPISEHNRLYWYRQTLGQGPEFLTYFQNEAQLEKSRLLSDRFSAERPKGSFSTLEIQRTEQGDSAMYLCASSTGQGDSNQPQHFGDGTRLSIL.

The gene calls are TRBV5-6 and TRBJ2-1; D perhaps matches TRBD2 (6 bases). V lost 1 base and J 9 bases, leaving 14 bases between the germline ends. The CDR3 is made up of 14 amino acids. Germline CDR1 reads SGHDT; CDR2 reads YYEEEE. The CDR3 coding sequence is TGTGCCAGCAGCTTGTCCCGGGACTCCCGTGAGCAGTTCTTC. Translated, it gives CASSLSRDSREQFF.

A note on this clone: One end of the junction is discordant with germline, which a read error may explain. The gene calls are TRBV7-9 and TRBJ2-5; tentative D call: TRBD2 (7 bases). The CDR3 is 17 amino acids. Germline V lookup: CDR1 SEHNR, CDR2 FQNEAQ (reference sequence). The CDR3 spells CSSSLAKDGGPQETQYF. The CDR3 nucleotides read TGTTCCAGCAGCTTAGCAAAGGACGGGGGGCCGCAAGAGACCCAGTACTTC.

This chain joins TRBV7-8 and TRBJ2-3; 12 bases align to TRBD2. Losses at the gene ends were 6 bases for V and 1 base for J; bases not matched to a gene: 8. Looked up from germline, CDR1 is SGHVS and CDR2 is FQNEAQ. The CDR3 length is 17 residues. The CDR3 nucleotides are TGTGCCAGCAGTTCCCGTGGACTAGCGGGGCGCACAGATACGCAGTATTTT. It translates to CASSSRGLAGRTDTQYF.

V usage is TRBV28 and J usage is TRBJ1-1; D ambiguous. Germline CDR1 reads MDHEN; CDR2 reads SYDVKM. The V end lost 3 bases, the J end lost 2 bases, and 10 bases lay between the germline ends. The CDR3 sequence is 14 residues long. CDR3 bases: TGTGCCAGCAGTTTGGCGGGAATCAACACTGAAGCTTTCTTT. Its translation is CASSLAGINTEAFF.

This clone was seen a single time. This rearrangement joins TRBV27 to TRBJ1-5, with D tentatively TRBD1 (5 bases). CDR1 MNHEY and CDR2 SMNVEV come from the germline V gene (reference sequence). This CDR3 has 18 residues. V shed 2 bases and J shed 1 base, with 18 bases lying between them. This chain's CDR3 is CASSLGQGVGGSNQPQHF. The CDR3 DNA sequence: TGTGCCAGCAGTTTAGGGCAGGGTGTGGGGGGAAGCAATCAGCCCCAGCATTTT.

This chain uses TRBV27 with TRBJ2-5; 7 nucleotides match TRBD1. The J call could be wrong; TRBJ2-7 is a better fit for the DNA end. Germline V lookup: CDR1 MNHEY, CDR2 SMNVEV (reference sequence). The CDR3 runs 14 residues. The CDR3 is CASSLVRGLYEQYF. CDR3 DNA: TGTGCCAGCAGTTTAGTTAGGGGGCTTTACGAGCAGTACTTC.

The chain has TRBV4-3 and TRBJ2-1; the match to TRBD2 covers 9 bases. The germline CDR1 and CDR2 sequences are LGHNA and YSLEER. V gave up 0 bases and J gave up 8 bases; unmatched junction bases: 8. CDR3 size: 16 residues. The CDR3 DNA reads as TGCGCCAGCAGCCAAGATAGTGGCGGGAGGGCCTATGAGCAGTTCTTC. Its translation is CASSQDSGGRAYEQFF.

The gene calls are TRBV9 and TRBJ2-3; no reliable D call. CDR3 length equals 15 residues. V shed 2 bases and J shed 0 bases, with 10 bases lying between them. Germline V lookup: CDR1 SGDLS, CDR2 YYNGEE. The CDR3 coding sequence is TGTGCCAGCAGCGTCAGTCCCGCTAGCACAGATACGCAGTATTTT. Protein product: CASSVSPASTDTQYF.

J is TRBJ2-7 and V is TRBV7-3, with D uncertain. Germline CDR1 is SGHTA and CDR2 is FQGTGA. V gave up 2 bases and J gave up 4 bases, with 9 bases separating them. The CDR3 consists of 13 residues. The CDR3 here is CASSLDIGYEQYF. CDR3 bases: TGTGCCAGCAGCTTAGACATCGGTTACGAGCAGTACTTC.

This chain uses TRBV10-1 with TRBJ1-5; TRBD1 agrees at 9 bases. Germline CDR1 WNHNN, CDR2 SYGVQD (reference sequence). The CDR3 totals 15 residues. The junction had 14 bases not matched to a gene; V was cut back by 10 bases and J by 7 bases. CDR3 DNA sequence: TGCGCCATCTACTCTGGGACAGGGTTAGAACAGCCCCAGCATTTT. It specifies CAIYSGTGLEQPQHF.

This clone appeared once. V usage is TRBV25-1 and J usage is TRBJ2-7, with 7 bases identical to TRBD1. The V gene's germline CDR1 is MGHDK and CDR2 SYGVNS. The V segment lost 1 base and the J segment 2 bases; nucleotides outside the gene matches: 2. This CDR3 is 14 amino acids long. CDR3 sequence reads: CASSEWTGAYEQYF. The CDR3 bases are TGTGCCAGCAGTGAATGGACAGGAGCCTACGAGCAGTACTTC.

V is TRBV2 and J is TRBJ2-2, with D uncertain. The CDR3 is 13 amino acids. With 8 bases removed from V and 1 base from J, the gap between germline ends came to 8 bases. From germline, CDR1 is SNHLY and CDR2 FYNNEI. CDR3 sequence: CASLPGNTGELFF. For the CDR3, the DNA is TGTGCCAGCCTACCAGGGAACACCGGGGAGCTGTTTTTT. The complete variable domain, with remaining parts taken from reference TRBV2 and TRBJ2-2, reads EPEVTQTPSHQVTQMGQEVILRCVPISNHLYFYWYRQILGQKVEFLVSFYNNEISEKSEIFDDQFSVERPDGSNFTLKIRSTKLEDSAMYFCASLPGNTGELFFGEGSRLTVL.

This clone showed up just a few times. V gene TRBV18 combines with J gene TRBJ2-5, with D possibly matching TRBD2 (6 bases). The tail of the sequence fits TRBJ2-7 better, so the J call may be wrong. The germline CDR1 and CDR2 sequences are KGHSH and LQKENI. The CDR3 consists of 15 residues. The CDR3 protein is CASSPEVGGTYEQYF. As DNA, the CDR3 is TGTGCCAGCTCACCAGAGGTGGGAGGAACCTACGAGCAGTACTTC.

The rearrangement joins TRBV7-3 to TRBJ2-5, with 9 nucleotides matching TRBD1. The germline V gene encodes CDR1 SGHTA and CDR2 FQGTGA. The V and J ends lost 4 bases and 5 bases, in that order; junction bases with no gene match: 11. The CDR3 is made up of 16 amino acids. DNA of the CDR3: TGTGCCAGCAGCTCGGGACAGGGAATGGCACCGGAGACCCAGTACTTC. Translation: CASSSGQGMAPETQYF.

This clone was detected a few times. The J gene is TRBJ2-7, the V gene TRBV6-5, with 10 bases matching TRBD1. CDR1 is MNHEY, CDR2 SVGAGI, per germline. The CDR3 sequence is 14 residues long. Unmatched junction bases numbered 6, after V lost 6 bases and J lost 4 bases. This chain's CDR3 is CASRKPGQGYEQYF. For the CDR3, the DNA is TGTGCCAGCAGAAAGCCGGGACAGGGGTACGAGCAGTACTTC.

The chain combines TRBV11-1 with TRBJ2-2, with D possibly being TRBD1 (5 bases). Germline V CDR1 and CDR2: SGHAT, FQDESV (reference sequence). Trimming removed 5 bases at V and 3 bases at J, with 7 bases between. The CDR3 is 13 residues long. CDR3 residues: CASSRQYTGELFF. In DNA, the CDR3 is TGTGCCAGCAGCCGACAGTACACCGGGGAGCTGTTTTTT. Using reference TRBV11-1 and TRBJ2-2 for the parts outside the CDR3, the full variable domain is EAEVAQSPRYKITEKSQAVAFWCDPISGHATLYWYRQILGQGPELLVQFQDESVVDDSQLPKDRFSAERLKGVDSTLKIQPAELGDSAMYLCASSRQYTGELFFGEGSRLTVL.

This chain uses TRBV2 with TRBJ1-3, with D perhaps TRBD1 (5 bases). CDR1 and CDR2 (germline): SNHLY, FYNNEI. There are 14 residues in the CDR3. V gave up 4 bases and J gave up 4 bases, with 11 bases separating them. The CDR3 region is CASSGLGVGNTIYF. The CDR3 bases are TGTGCCAGCAGTGGTCTAGGGGTCGGAAACACCATATATTTT.

This clone was seen a single time. An end of the junction does not agree with germline; a read error may underlie this. Different DNA sequences within this sample yield the same CDR3. The V and J genes are TRBV5-1 and TRBJ1-2; no firm D call. CDR1 and CDR2 (germline): SGHRS, YFSETQ. The CDR3 extends over 14 amino acids. Written as DNA, the CDR3 is TGCGCCAGTAGCTTGGGCTGGGCCTCCGATGGCTACACCTTC. Its protein product is CASSLGWASDGYTF.

This clone was counted a single time. CDR3 amino acids: CASSGEYEQYF. CDR3 DNA: TGCGCCAGCAGTGGAGAGTACGAGCAGTACTTC. The rearrangement uses TRBV5-1 and TRBJ2-5; D is uncertain. Near its end, the DNA agrees better with TRBJ2-7, so the J call may be wrong. The CDR3 contains 11 residues. Germline V gene sequence: CDR1 SGHRS, CDR2 YFSETQ.

The V call is TRBV7-6, the J call TRBJ2-5; tentatively, D is TRBD1 (6 bases). The DNA end is more similar to TRBJ2-7, so the J call may be wrong. This CDR3 spans 13 amino acids. The germline V gene encodes CDR1 SGHVS and CDR2 FNYEAQ. This CDR3 is CASSPLGGYEQYF. The CDR3 region has the DNA TGTGCCAGCAGCCCCTTAGGGGGCTACGAGCAGTACTTC.